This T cell receptor (beta chain) was identified in a study of T cell clonotyping in hematopoietic cell transplantation. Study results and limitations: Recipient TCR diversity dropped after transplant; expanded clonotypes rose from day 30 to 180. At the given depth, recipient repertoires were over 97% de novo clonotypes. Graft donor and pretransplant recipient Inverse Simpson Index values predicted broader posttransplant TCR diversity. Without cell sorting, CD4 versus CD8 contributions remain unresolved.

On this clone itself: Its matching antigen is unknown.

V lost 7 bases and J lost 6, with 16 bases in between. Germline V CDR1 and CDR2: MNHEY, SVGAGI. The CDR3 has 15 amino acids. Produced via immunoSEQ multiplex PCR; TCRdb's table is partial and in-frame only. The sample shows 9,500 to 15,000 clones, under 50% of them seen only once. The sample taken for sequencing was peripheral blood mononuclear cells. This clonotype originated in a man aged 45-65 years in good health. Some clones in this sample may be carry-over from other donors' samples. The rearrangement links TRBV6-5 to TRBJ1-6, with unresolved D. CDR3 region: CASTYRPVGNSPLHF. As DNA, the CDR3 is TGTGCCAGCACCTACCGTCCGGTCGGTAATTCACCCCTCCACTTT.